This T cell receptor (beta chain) is from a study of shared clonotypes between healthy human individuals. Study-wide background: Donors had three CD4 naive, three CD4 memory, two CD8 naive and one CD8 memory plate apiece. Findings and caveats of the study: When naive CD4 clonotypes were compared across a few donors, around 5% were shared. Read depth was anticipated to influence clonotype sharing among donors. Incomplete sequencing of sorted subsets was indicated by rarefaction despite large depth.

Germline V CDR1 and CDR2: ENHRY, SYGVKD. With 6 bases removed from V and 6 bases from J, the gap between germline ends came to 12 bases. The CDR3 has 12 amino acids. A remark on this clone: Its matching antigen is unknown.

Sequenced by immunoSEQ multiplex PCR; TCRdb stores in-frame clones only, minus some. Among 550,000 to 850,000 clones listed, roughly two thirds were seen once. The TCR originated in a woman in her 30s in good health. Sample: memory CD4+ T cells sorted from blood. The subset is: CD45RA-negative fraction. The rearrangement joins TRBV10-3 to TRBJ2-7; possible D gene TRBD2, 6 bases. CDR3 loop: CAISTTSSEQYF. In DNA form, the CDR3 reads TGTGCCATCAGCACGACTAGTTCCGAGCAGTACTTC.